Below, 26 T cell receptor beta chains from the same sample are listed, as sequenced in a study of identical twins. MiXCR, applied by TCRdb to the 5' RACE reads, yields one record per CDR3 protein. The sample has 700,000 or so distinct CDR3 sequences; less than 25% are singletons. This sample was shared with a second study, whose subject was T cells expressing NK-cell markers.

Sequencing was performed on PBMCs. The origin of the receptors is a woman aged 18-29 years in good health.

The chain recombines TRBV20-1 with TRBJ2-2; no firm D call. The germline CDR1 and CDR2 sequences are DFQATT and SNEGSKA (reference sequence). Trimming pared 5 bases from V and 2 bases from J, leaving 12 bases between. The CDR3 is 14 amino acids. As DNA, the CDR3 is TGCAGTGCTCCCCGGTGGGGAAACACCGGGGAGCTGTTTTTT. As protein: CSAPRWGNTGELFF.

The CDR3 loop reads CASFPGLAGIQETQYF. DNA for the CDR3: TGTGCCAGCTTCCCTGGTTTAGCGGGGATCCAAGAGACCCAGTACTTC. The rearrangement joins TRBV7-2 to TRBJ2-5, with 8 bases matching TRBD2. Germline V CDR1 and CDR2: SGHTA, FQGNSA. With V trimmed by 8 bases and J by 1 base, 12 bases remained unmatched. CDR3 length: 16 amino acids.

This CDR3 is CAISTSGMYEQYF. The CDR3 nucleotides read TGTGCCATCTCTACTAGCGGGATGTACGAGCAGTACTTC. The chain uses TRBV10-3 and TRBJ2-7, with 10 bases matching TRBD2. Looked up from germline, CDR1 is ENHRY and CDR2 is SYGVKD. The CDR3 has 13 residues. The ends lost 8 bases at V and 4 bases at J; junction bases unmatched: 5.

The chain uses TRBV9 and TRBJ2-7, with a tentative D call TRBD2 (6 bases). The germline V gene has CDR1 SGDLS and CDR2 YYNGEE. The CDR3 consists of 14 residues. Trimming took off 3 bases at V and 1 base at J, with 11 bases between the two ends. CDR3 sequence: CASSARGGSYEQYF. The CDR3 region has the DNA TGTGCCAGCAGCGCCCGTGGGGGGTCCTACGAGCAGTACTTC.

J is TRBJ2-7 and V is TRBV25-1, with D possibly being TRBD1 (6 bases). The CDR3 runs to 11 residues. Germline CDR1 and CDR2: MGHDK and SYGVNS. V gave up 11 bases and J gave up 4 bases, with 12 bases separating them. The CDR3 protein is CASIRGYEQYF. The CDR3 DNA sequence: TGTGCCTCGATAAGGGGGTACGAGCAGTACTTC.

The CDR3 DNA follows: TGCGCCAGCAGCCAATCAACAGGCTATGGCTACACCTTC. It encodes CASSQSTGYGYTF. This chain joins TRBV4-3 and TRBJ1-2; a weak D match, TRBD1 (5 bases). Germline values: CDR1 LGHNA, CDR2 YSLEER. V shed 2 bases and J shed 4 bases, with 8 bases lying between them. This CDR3 has 13 amino acids.

This clonotype has a handful of counts. The chain has TRBV4-3 and TRBJ2-1; TRBD1 or TRBD2 may be the D gene (5 bases each). Germline V lookup: CDR1 LGHNA, CDR2 YSLEER. Trimming stripped 1 base from V and 9 bases from J, with 19 bases between. This CDR3 is 16 amino acids long. The CDR3 loop is CASSQVLGVPESEQFF. The CDR3 region has the DNA TGCGCCAGCAGCCAAGTTTTGGGGGTTCCGGAATCTGAGCAGTTCTTC.

This clonotype was seen more than once but under ten times. V and J are TRBV6-1 and TRBJ2-7; D possibly matches TRBD1 or TRBD2 (5 bases each). The CDR3 sequence is 15 residues long. CDR1 and CDR2 (germline): MNHNS, SASEGT. Trimming took 8 bases from V and 5 from J, leaving 22 bases between them. The CDR3 reads CASGNGAEGSHEQYF. Here the CDR3 DNA reads TGTGCCAGCGGTAATGGGGCCGAGGGATCTCACGAGCAGTACTTC.

This rearrangement joins TRBV5-1 to TRBJ2-3; D assignment may be TRBD1 or TRBD2 (5 bases each). The CDR3 has 14 amino acids. Germline-derived CDR1 and CDR2 are SGHRS and YFSETQ. V dropped 0 bases and J dropped 5 bases, with 10 bases sitting between them. The CDR3 loop reads CASSLAGTLDTQYF. The CDR3 nucleotides read TGCGCCAGCAGCTTGGCCGGGACCCTAGATACGCAGTATTTT. Filled out from reference TRBV5-1 and TRBJ2-3, the complete variable domain reads KAGVTQTPRYLIKTRGQQVTLSCSPISGHRSVSWYQQTPGQGLQFLFEYFSETQRNKGNFPGRFSGRQFSNSRSEMNVSTLELGDSALYLCASSLAGTLDTQYFGPGTRLTVL.

The genes are TRBV29-1 and TRBJ2-7; D assignment may be TRBD1 or TRBD2 (5 bases each). The CDR3 runs to 15 residues. CDR1 and CDR2 (germline): SQVTM, ANQGSEA. Between the trimmed V and J ends, which lost 3 bases and 4 bases, there was a span of 19 bases. CDR3 in amino acids: CSVDRGNEGTYEQYF. CDR3 in DNA: TGCAGCGTTGACCGGGGCAATGAGGGCACGTACGAGCAGTACTTC.

This clonotype has a handful of counts. The chain employs TRBV28 and TRBJ2-3; no definite D call. The V and J ends lost 7 bases and 4 bases respectively, with 12 bases between them. The CDR3 is 13 amino acids. CDR1 and CDR2 from the germline V gene are MDHEN and SYDVKM. The CDR3 region has the DNA TGTGCCAGCACCCCGTCTGTTTCAGATACGCAGTATTTT. As protein: CASTPSVSDTQYF.

The chain employs TRBV6-1 and TRBJ2-4; D unclear. Germline CDR1 and CDR2: MNHNS and SASEGT. The CDR3 totals 14 residues. Between the trimmed V and J ends, which lost 3 bases and 7 bases, there was a span of 13 bases. The CDR3 reads CASSDRWRINIQYF. CDR3 nucleotides: TGTGCCAGCAGTGATAGATGGCGCATCAACATTCAGTACTTC.

This clonotype was picked up a small number of times. V is TRBV10-3 and J is TRBJ2-7, with D possibly being TRBD2 (6 bases). V was clipped by 0 bases and J by 3 bases, with 9 bases between them. The CDR3 is made up of 14 amino acids. Germline V gene sequence: CDR1 ENHRY, CDR2 SYGVKD. CDR3 residues: CAISESTRGYEQYF. CDR3 nucleotides: TGTGCCATCAGTGAGTCGACTAGGGGCTACGAGCAGTACTTC.

This clonotype showed up just a few times. The chain joins TRBV6-2 or TRBV6-3 to TRBJ2-1; no firm D call. The germline V gene has CDR1 MNHEY and CDR2 SVGEGT. Trimming pared 7 bases from V and 7 bases from J, leaving 8 bases between. The CDR3 has 11 amino acids. The CDR3 loop reads CASKGGNEQFF. The CDR3 nucleotides are TGTGCCAGCAAGGGTGGTAATGAGCAGTTCTTC.

This clonotype was observed a few times. V is TRBV7-9 and J is TRBJ2-1, with a possible D match to TRBD1 (6 bases). This CDR3 spans 16 amino acids. The V gene lost 4 bases and the J gene lost 4 bases, with 17 bases spanning the gap. CDR1 and CDR2 (germline): SEHNR, FQNEAQ (reference sequence). The DNA of the CDR3 is TGTGCCAGCAGCTCCATATATGGACAGTTGTACAATGAGCAGTTCTTC. As protein: CASSSIYGQLYNEQFF.

This clonotype was seen ten or more times. This chain joins TRBV27 and TRBJ2-7; 7 nucleotides line up with TRBD2. Trimming removed 2 bases from V and 5 bases from J; junction bases left unmatched: 0. This CDR3 has 12 residues. CDR1 and CDR2 (germline): MNHEY, SMNVEV (reference sequence). CDR3 in DNA: TGTGCCAGCAGTTTACGGGGGGACGAGCAGTACTTC. This gives the protein CASSLRGDEQYF.

CDR3 bases: TGTGCCAGCAGTTGGGAATCGGTAATATGGTTAATCAACTATGGCTACACCTTC. Protein sequence: CASSWESVIWLINYGYTF. The chain joins TRBV12-3 or TRBV12-4 to TRBJ1-2; no firm D call. This CDR3 region has 18 residues. V gave up 4 bases and J gave up 2 bases, with 23 bases separating them.

This clonotype was seen only a few times. The chain couples TRBV4-2 to TRBJ2-3, with D possibly being TRBD2 (6 bases). CDR1 and CDR2 (germline): LGHNA, YNFKEQ. Trimming took off 3 bases at V and 2 bases at J, with 21 bases between the two ends. There are 18 residues in the CDR3. The DNA for the CDR3 is TGTGCCAGCAGCCAGGACCCACCCAGCTCACTAGCCACAGATACGCAGTATTTT. Translation: CASSQDPPSSLATDTQYF.

This rearrangement joins TRBV4-2 to TRBJ2-5, with D possibly being TRBD2 (6 bases). This CDR3 region has 14 residues. Germline values: CDR1 LGHNA, CDR2 YNFKEQ. V was cut by 4 bases and J by 5 bases, with 14 bases left in between. This CDR3 is CASSPDKGRETQYF. The CDR3 region has the DNA TGTGCCAGCAGCCCGGACAAAGGGAGGGAGACCCAGTACTTC.

The chain combines TRBV5-1 with TRBJ2-7, with a tentative D call TRBD1 (5 bases). V was clipped by 1 base and J by 3 bases, with 11 bases between them. Germline V lookup: CDR1 SGHRS, CDR2 YFSETQ. CDR3 length: 14 residues. The CDR3 bases are TGCGCCAGCAGCTTGAGTCCAGGGAACTACGAGCAGTACTTC. Protein sequence: CASSLSPGNYEQYF.

This sequence joins TRBV7-9 and TRBJ2-7; D unresolved. Trimming pared 5 bases from V and 0 bases from J, leaving 11 bases between. Germline assignment: CDR1 SEHNR and CDR2 FQNEAQ (reference sequence). The CDR3 loop spans 14 amino acids. CDR3 nucleotide sequence: TGTGCCAGCAGCCTTCAGGCAATCTCCTACGAGCAGTACTTC. This gives the protein CASSLQAISYEQYF.

The chain joins TRBV10-2 to TRBJ2-7; D gene ambiguous. Trimming pared 3 bases from V and 5 bases from J, leaving 5 bases between. In germline, CDR1 is WSHSY, CDR2 SAAADI. The CDR3 contains 11 residues. The CDR3 reads CASSDMDEQYF. The CDR3 nucleotides are TGCGCCAGCAGTGATATGGACGAGCAGTACTTC.

This clonotype was seen more than once but under ten times. The DNA of the CDR3 is TGTGCCATCCGACAAGGGGGGGGGATCGTCAATGAGCAGTTCTTC. Translation gives CAIRQGGGIVNEQFF. V usage is TRBV10-3 and J usage is TRBJ2-1, with D possibly TRBD2 on 7 matching bases. Germline V lookup: CDR1 ENHRY, CDR2 SYGVKD. CDR3 length: 15 amino acids. The ends were cut back, 8 bases at V and 6 bases at J, with 20 bases in the middle.

This chain uses TRBV24-1 with TRBJ2-5, with D perhaps matching TRBD1 (6 bases). The germline CDR1 and CDR2 sequences are KGHDR and SFDVKD. Between the trimmed V and J ends, which lost 12 bases and 4 bases, there was a span of 23 bases. The CDR3 has 15 amino acids. In DNA form, the CDR3 reads TGTGCCGCACTTCCGGCCAGGGGCTGGGGAGAGACCCAGTACTTC. Amino acid sequence: CAALPARGWGETQYF.

For this clonotype: One junction end does not reproduce the germline sequence, and a read error may be involved. The chain combines TRBV4-2 with TRBJ2-2; no clear D. This CDR3 has 14 amino acids. CDR1 and CDR2 from the germline V gene are LGHNA and YNFKEQ. The CDR3 sequence is CAISPRRLSGELFF. Here the CDR3 DNA reads TGTGCCATCAGCCCACGGCGCCTTTCCGGGGAGCTGTTTTTT.

In its sample, this clonotype was seen a few times. At one end the junction does not follow the germline gene, possibly because of a read error. The V call is TRBV12-3 or TRBV12-4, the J call TRBJ2-3; 8 positions agree with TRBD2. The CDR3 runs to 11 residues. The CDR3 is CASSSREGLNF. In DNA form, the CDR3 reads TGTGCCAGCTCGTCCCGGGAGGGCCTTAATTTT.